The 32 T cell receptor beta chains listed next were all sequenced from one sample in a study of CD8+CD57+ T cells in acquired aplastic anemia. TCR beta VDJ combinations and CDR3 sequences were profiled from genomic DNA. TCRdb re-called the reads with MiXCR, one entry per CDR3 protein. The sample records some 160,000 distinct CDR3 sequences, roughly 48% being singletons. The patients chosen for sequencing had shown expansion of CD8+CD57+ cells (detected by flow cytometry). Material for sequencing was sorted CD4+, CD8+, or CD8+CD57+ T cells (not recorded which) from PBMCs. The receptors were sampled from a human donor with aplastic anemia.

This clonotype was observed many times. This chain connects TRBV20-1 to TRBJ2-3, with D uncertain. Germline assignment: CDR1 DFQATT and CDR2 SNEGSKA (reference sequence). V gave up 0 bases and J gave up 4 bases, with 11 bases separating them. The CDR3 is made up of 14 amino acids. CDR3 protein: CSARELVGSDTQYF. CDR3 nucleotides: TGCAGTGCTAGAGAGCTAGTGGGATCAGATACGCAGTATTTT.

This chain links TRBV6-1 with TRBJ1-3; 9 nucleotides line up with TRBD1. V trimming: 6 bases; J trimming: 0 bases; junction bases outside the gene matches: 9. This CDR3 has 17 amino acids. Germline V CDR1 and CDR2: MNHNS, SASEGT. Here the CDR3 reads CASRGSTGGASGNTIYF. The CDR3 coding sequence is TGTGCCAGCAGGGGGAGTACAGGGGGCGCCTCTGGAAACACCATATATTTT.

The genes are TRBV19 and TRBJ1-5, with no clear D. Germline CDR1 LNHDA, CDR2 SQIVND (reference sequence). Deletions cut 4 bases from V and 0 bases from J, with 10 bases between. There are 15 residues in the CDR3. The CDR3 DNA follows: TGTGCCAGTAGTAATGGCTACAGTAGCAATCAGCCCCAGCATTTT. Translation gives CASSNGYSSNQPQHF.

This sequence joins TRBV29-1 and TRBJ1-1, with D unclear. CDR3 size: 13 residues. Germline V gene lookup returns CDR1 SQVTM and CDR2 ANQGSEA. Trimming removed 4 bases from V and 0 bases from J, with 9 bases in between. CDR3 in amino acids: CSVVSAMNTEAFF. The DNA for the CDR3 is TGCAGCGTTGTGTCAGCTATGAACACTGAAGCTTTCTTT. Full variable domain (remainder filled in from reference TRBV29-1 and TRBJ1-1): SAVISQKPSRDICQRGTSLTIQCQVDSQVTMMFWYRQQPGQSLTLIATANQGSEATYESGFVIDKFPISRPNLTFSTLTVSNMSPEDSSIYLCSVVSAMNTEAFFGQGTRLTVV.

This clonotype was seen at least ten times. The chain has TRBV7-6 and TRBJ2-5, with D unclear. Germline V gene lookup returns CDR1 SGHVS and CDR2 FNYEAQ. V was pared by 1 base and J by 3 bases, with 6 bases between. The CDR3 runs to 13 residues. The CDR3 here is CASSLGRKETQYF. CDR3 nucleotide sequence: TGTGCCAGCAGCTTAGGACGGAAAGAGACCCAGTACTTC.

This clonotype was recorded at least ten times. V gene TRBV24-1 combines with J gene TRBJ1-5; D gene uncertain. The CDR3 totals 13 residues. V was cut by 6 bases and J by 0 bases, with 5 bases left in between. Germline V CDR1 and CDR2: KGHDR, SFDVKD. The CDR3: CATSTDSNQPQHF. DNA of the CDR3: TGTGCCACCAGTACGGATAGCAATCAGCCCCAGCATTTT.

In this sample, this clonotype turned up many times. The rearrangement links TRBV6-2 or TRBV6-3 to TRBJ2-5, with TRBD1 matching 10 bases. The J segment lost 4 bases and the V segment lost 6 bases, leaving 5 bases of the junction unmatched. The CDR3 totals 14 residues. Germline V gene sequence: CDR1 MNHEY, CDR2 SVGEGT. The CDR3: CASSRRTGGETQYF. DNA for the CDR3: TGTGCCAGCAGCCGGCGGACAGGGGGAGAGACCCAGTACTTC.

This clonotype was found many times. The CDR3 here is CASSAPTGAETQYF. The DNA for the CDR3 is TGCGCCAGCAGCGCGCCAACAGGGGCAGAGACCCAGTACTTC. The rearrangement uses TRBV5-1 and TRBJ2-5; 7 positions match TRBD1. The V gene's germline CDR1 is SGHRS and CDR2 YFSETQ. This CDR3 has 14 amino acids. V lost 4 bases to trimming and J lost 4 bases; unmatched junction nucleotides: 7.

The table lists this clonotype with many counts. The chain joins TRBV19 to TRBJ2-7; D gene ambiguous. The CDR3 totals 13 residues. The germline CDR1 and CDR2 sequences are LNHDA and SQIVND (reference sequence). Trimming removed 6 bases at V and 2 bases at J, with 11 bases between. CDR3 bases: TGTGCCAGTAGAGGTTCCCGGACCTACGAGCAGTACTTC. It encodes CASRGSRTYEQYF.

This chain joins TRBV10-3 and TRBJ2-3, with D perhaps TRBD1 (6 bases). V dropped 10 bases and J dropped 3 bases, with 17 bases sitting between them. Germline assignment: CDR1 ENHRY and CDR2 SYGVKD. CDR3 length: 14 amino acids. The CDR3 protein is CATRDRTGTDTQYF. The CDR3 coding sequence is TGTGCCACGAGAGACAGGACGGGGACAGATACGCAGTATTTT.

In its sample, this clonotype was seen a few times. The chain joins TRBV7-2 to TRBJ2-1; 9 nucleotides line up with TRBD2. Trimming at V came to 1 base and at J to 9 bases, leaving 4 bases not matched to a gene. The CDR3 runs 14 residues. CDR1 and CDR2 from the germline V gene are SGHTA and FQGNSA. The CDR3 sequence: CASSLEPAGGEQFF. The CDR3, as DNA: TGTGCCAGCAGCTTAGAGCCAGCGGGAGGTGAGCAGTTCTTC.

This clonotype was seen many times. CDR3 in amino acids: CASEPQGGDTQYF. The CDR3 DNA reads TGTGCCAGCGAGCCACAGGGGGGAGATACGCAGTATTTT. The chain employs TRBV6-1 and TRBJ2-3; 8 positions agree with TRBD1. V lost 8 bases to trimming and J lost 5 bases; unmatched junction nucleotides: 6. Germline lookup yields CDR1 MNHNS and CDR2 SASEGT. The CDR3 spans 13 residues.

This clonotype was counted once. The V call is TRBV20-1, the J call TRBJ1-1; maybe TRBD1 (5 bases). This CDR3 is built from 13 residues. V was cut by 3 bases and J by 0 bases, with 8 bases left in between. CDR1 and CDR2 from the germline V gene are DFQATT and SNEGSKA (reference sequence). The CDR3 spells CSARPGMNTEAFF. CDR3 bases: TGCAGTGCTAGGCCAGGGATGAACACTGAAGCTTTCTTT.

This clonotype has ten or more counts. The chain uses TRBV20-1 and TRBJ1-2; 12 positions match TRBD1. CDR3 length equals 16 residues. The germline CDR1 and CDR2 sequences are DFQATT and SNEGSKA (reference sequence). The V and J ends lost 3 bases and 7 bases, in that order; junction bases with no gene match: 12. The DNA for the CDR3 is TGCAGTGCTAGCGACCCGGGACAGGGGGCTAGGAGTGGCTACACCTTC. Translated, it gives CSASDPGQGARSGYTF.

This clonotype was counted only a few times. This rearrangement joins TRBV24-1 to TRBJ2-5, with D perhaps TRBD1 (5 bases). The CDR3 loop spans 14 amino acids. The germline V gene has CDR1 KGHDR and CDR2 SFDVKD. V lost 3 bases to trimming and J lost 1 base, with 8 bases between them. The CDR3 DNA sequence: TGTGCCACCAGTGATAGTGACAGCCAAGAGACCCAGTACTTC. The encoded protein is CATSDSDSQETQYF.

This clonotype was found many times. The chain uses TRBV5-1 and TRBJ1-5; D gene unclear. Trimming left V 0 bases short and J 4 bases short, with 5 bases between. Per the germline V gene, CDR1 is SGHRS and CDR2 is YFSETQ. CDR3 size: 13 residues. CDR3 DNA sequence: TGCGCCAGCAGCTTGGGGGAGAATCAGCCCCAGCATTTT. This sequence encodes CASSLGENQPQHF.

The rearrangement joins TRBV7-2 to TRBJ1-6; D uncertain. V was trimmed by 4 bases and J by 10 bases, leaving 11 bases between them. Per germline, CDR1 SGHTA and CDR2 FQGNSA. This CDR3 is 13 amino acids long. The CDR3 coding sequence is TGTGCCAGCAGCTCCCAGGTCCCATCACCCCTCCACTTT. It translates to CASSSQVPSPLHF.

The chain joins TRBV20-1 to TRBJ1-1; 7 bases line up with TRBD1. Germline CDR1 is DFQATT and CDR2 is SNEGSKA (reference sequence). The CDR3 spans 15 residues. V lost 0 bases to trimming and J lost 2 bases; unmatched junction nucleotides: 6. CDR3 sequence reads: CSARDPRTGNTEAFF. In nucleotides, the CDR3 is TGCAGTGCTAGAGATCCCAGGACAGGAAACACTGAAGCTTTCTTT.

V and J are TRBV10-1 and TRBJ1-6; tentative D call: TRBD1 (5 bases). The CDR3 is made up of 16 amino acids. V dropped 0 bases and J dropped 10 bases, with 16 bases sitting between them. CDR1 and CDR2 (germline): WNHNN, SYGVQD (reference sequence). The CDR3 sequence: CASSESNAGGGSPLHF. CDR3 in DNA: TGCGCCAGCAGTGAGTCGAACGCGGGGGGGGGGTCACCCCTCCACTTT.

A remark on this clonotype: One end of the junction does not line up with germline, which may come from a read error. The V call is TRBV15, the J call TRBJ2-5, with D tentatively TRBD1 or TRBD2 (5 bases each). In germline, CDR1 is LNHNV, CDR2 YYDKDF (reference sequence). The CDR3 extends over 13 amino acids. CDR3 nucleotides: TGTGCCACCAGTAACAGGCACCAAGGGACCCAGTACTTT. As protein: CATSNRHQGTQYF.

J is TRBJ2-7 and V is TRBV5-1; D gene unclear. The CDR3 contains 12 residues. The V end was cut by 0 bases, the J end by 5 bases, with 6 bases between. Germline CDR1 SGHRS, CDR2 YFSETQ. The CDR3 nucleotides are TGCGCCAGCAGCTTGGGGCAGGACGAGCAGTACTTC. Translated, it gives CASSLGQDEQYF.

The chain has TRBV11-2 and TRBJ2-5; TRBD1 is a possible D gene (6 bases). Germline V CDR1 and CDR2: SGHAT, FQNNGV. Trimming took off 5 bases at V and 6 bases at J, with 13 bases between the two ends. The CDR3 runs 13 residues. CDR3 coding DNA: TGTGCCAGCAGCCCATCAGGGGCGAAGACCCAGTACTTC. This sequence encodes CASSPSGAKTQYF.

This chain uses TRBV19 with TRBJ1-5; perhaps TRBD1 as D (6 bases). This CDR3 has 14 residues. The ends were cut back, 10 bases at V and 4 bases at J, with 17 bases in the middle. CDR1 is LNHDA, CDR2 SQIVND, per germline (reference sequence). The CDR3 nucleotides are TGTGCCATTTCGGACAGTCTAGGAAATCAGCCCCAGCATTTT. As protein: CAISDSLGNQPQHF.

This clonotype was picked up a small number of times. This sequence joins TRBV7-2 and TRBJ2-7, with D perhaps being TRBD1 or TRBD2 (6 bases each). The CDR3 contains 15 residues. The germline gives CDR1 SGHTA, CDR2 FQGNSA. With 1 base removed from V and 2 bases from J, the gap between germline ends came to 12 bases. CDR3 amino acids: CASSLGLGGTYEQYF. CDR3 bases: TGTGCCAGCAGCTTAGGACTAGGGGGGACCTACGAGCAGTACTTC.

The J gene is TRBJ1-5, the V gene TRBV19; D is perhaps TRBD1 (5 bases). CDR3 length: 14 residues. V was pared by 6 bases and J by 5 bases, with 14 bases between. Germline-derived CDR1 and CDR2 are LNHDA and SQIVND (reference sequence). The CDR3, as DNA: TGTGCCAGTAGCAATTTGGGGCAATATCAGCCCCAGCATTTT. Translated, it gives CASSNLGQYQPQHF.

The sample holds many counts of this clonotype. The genes are TRBV7-2 and TRBJ1-1, with a weak D call TRBD1 (6 bases). V lost 4 bases and J 1 base, leaving 10 bases between the germline ends. The CDR3 has 14 amino acids. Germline V CDR1 and CDR2: SGHTA, FQGNSA. DNA of the CDR3: TGTGCCAGCAGCTCAGGGGTTTCGAACACTGAAGCTTTCTTT. Residues: CASSSGVSNTEAFF. Variable domain in full (rest from reference TRBV7-2 and TRBJ1-1): GAGVSQSPSNKVTEKGKDVELRCDPISGHTALYWYRQSLGQGLEFLIYFQGNSAPDKSGLPSDRFSAERTGGSVSTLTIQRTQQEDSAVYLCASSSGVSNTEAFFGQGTRLTVV.

This clonotype has at least ten counts. The J gene is TRBJ2-7, the V gene TRBV3-1; D gene unclear. Germline CDR1 and CDR2: LGHDT and YNNKEL (reference sequence). Between the trimmed V and J ends, which lost 8 bases and 2 bases, there was a span of 19 bases. The CDR3 consists of 15 residues. The CDR3 DNA follows: TGTGCCAGCGGCTATGGCGGAACTTCTGCCTACGAGCAGTACTTC. Translation gives CASGYGGTSAYEQYF.

This clonotype occurred once. This chain connects TRBV19 to TRBJ2-7; D gene uncertain. Trimming left V 3 bases short and J 0 bases short, with 12 bases between. The germline CDR1 and CDR2 sequences are LNHDA and SQIVND (reference sequence). The CDR3 has 15 residues. The CDR3 DNA sequence: TGTGCCAGTAGTATCTCTGCCTTGAGCTCCTACGAGCAGTACTTC. It is translated as CASSISALSSYEQYF.

At least ten counts were recorded for this clonotype. The chain links TRBV7-9 to TRBJ1-4; D gene ambiguous. V dropped 5 bases and J dropped 9 bases, with 19 bases sitting between them. Germline CDR1 reads SEHNR; CDR2 reads FQNEAQ (reference sequence). The CDR3 has 15 residues. CDR3 sequence: CASSPAHQGKQKLFF. The DNA of the CDR3 is TGTGCCAGCAGCCCGGCACACCAAGGGAAGCAAAAACTGTTTTTT.

The sample holds many counts of this clonotype. V usage is TRBV19 and J usage is TRBJ1-1; D unclear. Germline lookup yields CDR1 LNHDA and CDR2 SQIVND (reference sequence). V lost 1 base to trimming and J lost 10 bases, with 13 bases between them. This CDR3 is built from 13 residues. In DNA, the CDR3 is TGTGCCAGTAGTATAGCTCAGCTTACCGGAGCTTTCTTT. Protein: CASSIAQLTGAFF.

This clonotype has ten or more counts. This rearrangement joins TRBV20-1 to TRBJ2-7; D is possibly TRBD1 (6 bases). Trimming removed 5 bases from V and 3 bases from J, with 17 bases in between. This CDR3 is 14 amino acids long. Germline V CDR1 and CDR2: DFQATT, SNEGSKA (reference sequence). The DNA of the CDR3 is TGCAGTGCTCCCTCCCGGGGACAAGTCTACGAGCAGTACTTC. This codes for CSAPSRGQVYEQYF.

A remark on this clonotype: This may arise from a read error, as a much more abundant clone is one base away. The chain is built from TRBV5-1 and TRBJ2-2; D remains ambiguous. Germline loops: CDR1 SGHRS, CDR2 YFSETQ. There are 14 residues in the CDR3. The CDR3 DNA follows: TGCACCAGCATAGGGCAGACGAACACCGGGGAGCTGTTTTTT. This translates into CTSIGQTNTGELFF.